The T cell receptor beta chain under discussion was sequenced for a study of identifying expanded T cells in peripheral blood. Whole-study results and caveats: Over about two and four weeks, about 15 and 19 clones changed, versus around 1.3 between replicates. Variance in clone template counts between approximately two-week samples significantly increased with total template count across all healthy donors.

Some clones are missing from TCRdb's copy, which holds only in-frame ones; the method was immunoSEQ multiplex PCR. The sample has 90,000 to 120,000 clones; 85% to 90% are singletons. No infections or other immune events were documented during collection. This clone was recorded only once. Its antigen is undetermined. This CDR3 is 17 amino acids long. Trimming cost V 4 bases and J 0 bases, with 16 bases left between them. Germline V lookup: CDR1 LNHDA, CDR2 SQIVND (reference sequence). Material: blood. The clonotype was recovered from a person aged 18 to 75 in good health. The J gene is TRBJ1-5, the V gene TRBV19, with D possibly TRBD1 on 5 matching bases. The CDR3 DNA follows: TGTGCCAGTAGTAAGCGAACCAGGGACTATAGCAATCAGCCCCAGCATTTT. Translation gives CASSKRTRDYSNQPQHF.